Many counts were recorded for the clone carrying this T cell receptor (beta chain). Its target is not known. Axillary draining lymph nodes of breast cancer patients supplied the node samples. TCRdb ran MiXCR on the multiplex PCR reads and lists one entry per CDR3 protein. The sample has under 250,000 distinct CDR3 sequences, roughly 32% seen once. Per germline, CDR1 SEHNR and CDR2 FQNEAQ (reference sequence). The CDR3 is made up of 11 amino acids. Trimming took 5 bases from V and 0 from J, leaving 2 bases between them. The sample belongs to a study of breast tumors, draining lymph nodes, adjacent tissues. Regarding the study as a whole: Luminal-like breast cancer showed significantly higher tumor–nontumor repertoire similarity than basal-like. Most tumor T cells seemingly derive from lymph node, then expand in tumor. The lymph node origin of tumor T cells was framed as consistent with a hypothesis, not demonstrated. Tumor TCR diversity was below lymph nodes but above nontumor tissue.

The sequenced material came from axillary lymph node tissue. The gene calls are TRBV7-9 and TRBJ2-7; the D is unclear. The TCR sequence derives from a female donor with breast cancer. Some clones in this sample may be carry-over from other donors' samples. Written as DNA, the CDR3 is TGTGCCAGCAGCGTCTCCTACGAGCAGTACTTC. Its protein is CASSVSYEQYF.